The T cell receptor (beta chain) described here comes from a study of T cell repertoires in cytomegalovirus infection. Points on this clonotype: This may be a read error: a much more frequent sequence differs by one nucleotide.

From the reads, TCRdb called clonotypes with MiXCR, one entry per CDR3 protein. The sample lists over 250,000 distinct CDR3 sequences, 20% to 30% occurring once. Germline-derived CDR1 and CDR2 are SGHVS and FQNEAQ. This CDR3 has 16 amino acids. V was cut by 1 base and J by 8 bases, with 18 bases left in between. The chain employs TRBV7-8 and TRBJ2-1; D may correspond to TRBD1 or TRBD2 (5 bases each). This TCR derives from a human donor in good health (CMV status not recorded). Some clones in this sample may be carry-over from other donors' samples. Material: PBMCs. The CDR3 DNA follows: TGTGCCAGCAGCTTAGAGGCACTAGGGGTTCGCCATGAGCAGTTCTTC. This codes for CASSLEALGVRHEQFF.